These 7 T cell receptor beta chains were sequenced from one sample in a study of early T cells in non-severe SARS-CoV-2 infection. From the 5' RACE reads, TCRdb called clonotypes with MiXCR, one entry per CDR3 protein. Among around 83,000 distinct CDR3 sequences listed, about 12% were seen once. Sequences were derived from whole blood, sampled at baseline. These receptors originate from an adult who was a healthcare worker with PCR-confirmed SARS-CoV-2 infection or an uninfected control (not recorded which).

A few counts support this clonotype. The rearrangement joins TRBV3-1 to TRBJ2-7; TRBD2 is a possible D gene (5 bases). Germline V gene data show CDR1 as LGHDT and CDR2 as YNNKEL (reference sequence). This CDR3 is built from 13 residues. V was trimmed by 4 bases and J by 2 bases, leaving 9 bases between them. The CDR3 loop reads CASSPTGTYEQYF. CDR3 coding DNA: TGTGCCAGCAGCCCCACGGGGACCTACGAGCAGTACTTC.

This clonotype was seen a handful of times. The J gene is TRBJ2-3, the V gene TRBV6-6; 9 positions match TRBD1. Germline V gene lookup returns CDR1 MNHNY and CDR2 SVGAGI (reference sequence). This CDR3 comprises 16 residues. V trimming: 5 bases; J trimming: 1 base; junction bases outside the gene matches: 7. The CDR3 protein is CASSPRQGGRTDTQYF. The CDR3 nucleotides are TGTGCCAGCAGTCCGAGACAGGGGGGGCGCACAGATACGCAGTATTTT.

This clonotype showed up just a few times. The V call is TRBV7-9, the J call TRBJ1-1; D is unclear. Germline V gene lookup returns CDR1 SEHNR and CDR2 FQNEAQ (reference sequence). The CDR3 covers 11 residues. Trimming removed 5 bases at V and 4 bases at J, with 5 bases between. The DNA of the CDR3 is TGTGCCAGCAGCCCTCTCACTGAAGCTTTCTTT. This gives the protein CASSPLTEAFF.

This clonotype has only a few counts. The chain is built from TRBV20-1 and TRBJ2-1, with a possible D match to TRBD2 (5 bases). Germline assignment: CDR1 DFQATT and CDR2 SNEGSKA (reference sequence). CDR3 size: 14 residues. Trimming cost V 0 bases and J 0 bases, with 6 bases left between them. The CDR3 nucleotides are TGCAGTGCTAGAGATGGGAGCTCCTACAATGAGCAGTTCTTC. Translation gives CSARDGSSYNEQFF.

This clonotype was seen a handful of times. In DNA, the CDR3 is TGTGCCAGCAGTTTAGGGCTAGCTTCCGGCAATGAGCAGTTCTTC. Translating gives CASSLGLASGNEQFF. The J gene is TRBJ2-1, the V gene TRBV27, with TRBD2 as a possible D gene (5 bases). The germline gives CDR1 MNHEY, CDR2 SMNVEV (reference sequence). The CDR3 runs 15 residues. Trimming shortened V by 2 bases and J by 6 bases, and 14 bases separated the two germline ends.

The chain uses TRBV20-1 and TRBJ1-1; D gene ambiguous. Germline values: CDR1 DFQATT, CDR2 SNEGSKA (reference sequence). V was pared by 1 base and J by 4 bases, with 7 bases between. The CDR3 contains 12 residues. The CDR3 is CSARGEGTEAFF. CDR3 bases: TGCAGTGCTAGAGGCGAGGGCACTGAAGCTTTCTTT.

This clonotype has more than one count but fewer than ten. The rearrangement links TRBV2 to TRBJ2-1; possible D gene TRBD1, 5 bases. V lost 4 bases and J lost 1, with 14 bases in between. The CDR3 sequence is 16 residues long. CDR1 and CDR2 (germline): SNHLY, FYNNEI. CDR3 in amino acids: CASSGTGKGSYNEQFF. DNA of the CDR3: TGTGCCAGCAGTGGTACAGGAAAGGGGTCCTACAATGAGCAGTTCTTC. Full variable domain (outside the CDR3, taken from reference TRBV2 and TRBJ2-1): EPEVTQTPSHQVTQMGQEVILRCVPISNHLYFYWYRQILGQKVEFLVSFYNNEISEKSEIFDDQFSVERPDGSNFTLKIRSTKLEDSAMYFCASSGTGKGSYNEQFFGPGTRLTVL.